These T cell receptor beta chains were read from a single sample in a study of blood T cell repertoires in COVID-19. Clones were sequenced by immunoSEQ multiplex PCR, and TCRdb holds only the in-frame ones, with some missing. The sample has more than 120,000 clones; 84% are singletons. Sequencing was performed on PBMCs or T cells enriched from blood (not recorded which). Every receptor here comes from a man in his fifties or sixties in a cohort exposed to, infected with or recovered from COVID-19 (not recorded which). CDR3s leave out the opening cysteine and the closing phenylalanine or tryptophan.

>TRBJ1-2|16|TRBV6-6
ASSPRPGQTTGYYGYT
>TRBJ2-2|16|TRBV19
ASSLGLAGGHDTGELF
>TRBJ2-5|11|TRBV28
ASIPGGGETQY
>TRBJ2-7|11|TRBV18
ASSQLTSYEQY
>TRBJ2-2|15|TRBV5-1
ASSLLFGRGATGELF
>TRBJ1-2|12|TRBV15
ATSRGQPGDGYT
>TRBJ2-7|13|TRBV7-2
ASRSLAGSTYEQY
>TRBJ1-2|12|TRBV7-9
ASSLAGGVSGYT
>TRBJ2-3|13|TRBV7-9
ASSLSAGPTDTQY
>TRBJ1-1|12|TRBV19
ASSMGDMNTEAF
>TRBJ2-1|12|TRBV3-1/TRBV3-2
ASSQDHSDNEQF
>TRBJ1-2|11|TRBV10-3
AISGTSNYGYT
>TRBJ2-7|12|TRBV2
ASRRAQVYNEQY
>TRBJ2-1|15|TRBV21-1
ASSKEICGKGYNEQF
>TRBJ1-3|12|TRBV9
ASSAHPGGNTIY
>TRBJ2-7|17|TRBV23-1
ASSQSGPSGQVERYEQY
>TRBJ2-1|13|TRBV5-5
ASSLEMMIVNEQF
>TRBJ1-1|11|TRBV29-1
SVVPGTESKAF
>TRBJ2-1|12|TRBV3-1/TRBV3-2
ASSQDVRSNEQF
>TRBJ2-2|14|TRBV28
ASSLSGRANTGELF
>TRBJ2-1|13|TRBV7-2
ASSLVGLRDNEQF
>TRBJ2-1|13|TRBV4-1
ASSQLQAGWDEQF
>TRBJ1-5|13|TRBV19
ASSIMGAGNQPQH
>TRBJ2-7|13|TRBV5-3
ARKLGTGITYEQY
>TRBJ2-1|13|TRBV2
ASTRTSGGYNEQF
>TRBJ2-1|16|TRBV3-1/TRBV3-2
ASSPQPGTSGRHNEQF
>TRBJ1-2|14|TRBV27
ASSSLLGTGGYGYT
>TRBJ1-1|13|TRBV18
ASSPSLTEVTEAF
>TRBJ1-2|11|TRBV12-3/TRBV12-4
ASSTGGNYGYT
>TRBJ1-4|12|TRBV19
ASSMGSTNEKLF
>TRBJ1-1|15|TRBV18
ASSPLTGGSPPTEAF
>TRBJ2-1|14|TRBV2
ASSPSLAGILNEQF
>TRBJ2-1|12|TRBV28
ASSSGARYNEQF
>TRBJ2-7|15|TRBV7-9
ASSSNRRSTETYEQY
>TRBJ2-5|13|TRBV5-6
ASSSTNSLQETQY